These T cell receptor beta chains were read from a single sample in a study of read filtering for tumor transcriptome and immune sequencing. In TCRdb, the reads were re-called with MiXCR into one record per CDR3 protein. The profile shows tens of thousands of distinct CDR3 sequences, less than 15% of them singletons. Sequencing was performed on a population of CD138-negative cells sorted from bone marrow. Source of these receptors: a donor at least 40 years old with multiple myeloma. The CDR3 runs from the conserved cysteine through the conserved F or W. D genes are given only for firm matches. The size of a clone is reported for some rows only, either as once, few or many, or as a class for expanded clones.

J gene | V gene | clone size | D gene | CDR3 DNA | CDR3 protein
TRBJ2-5 | TRBV5-4 | NA | NA | TGTGCCAGCAGCACCTATCTAGCGTTAGGGGAGACCCAGTGCTTC | CASSTYLALGETQCF
TRBJ2-2 | TRBV4-1 | many | NA | TGCGCCAGCAGCCAATACCGGGAGAACACCGGGGAGCTGTTTTTT | CASSQYRENTGELFF
TRBJ1-4 | TRBV10-2 | many | NA | TGCGCCAGCAGTGAGTCTGACACGCGGTCTGAAAAACTGTTTTTT | CASSESDTRSEKLFF
TRBJ2-3 | TRBV6-5 | many | TRBD1 | TGTGCCAGCAGGCCAGGGGGCGCCTATACGCAGTATTTT | CASRPGGAYTQYF
TRBJ2-1 | TRBV6-5 | many | NA | TGTGCCAGCAGTTACTCGAGTGAGCAGTTCTTC | CASSYSSEQFF
TRBJ2-6 | TRBV29-1 | many | NA | TGCAGCGTTACAGCCTCTGGGGCCAACGTCCTGACTTTC | CSVTASGANVLTF
TRBJ1-5 | TRBV6-1 | many | TRBD1 | TGTGCCAGCTCAGACAGGGAAAGCAATCAGCCCCAGCATTTT | CASSDRESNQPQHF
TRBJ2-1 | TRBV9 | many | TRBD2 | TGTGCCAGCAGCGTTAGGACTAGCAGCAACAATGAGCAGTTCTTC | CASSVRTSSNNEQFF
TRBJ2-3 | TRBV4-1 | many | TRBD1 | TGCGCCAGCAGCCGGACAGGGCGAATTTTTACAGATACGCAGTATTTT | CASSRTGRIFTDTQYF
TRBJ1-1 | TRBV20-1 | NA | NA | TGCAGTGCTTTTACAAACACTGAAGCTTTCTTT | CSAFTNTEAFF
TRBJ2-4 | TRBV3-1 | NA | NA | TGTGCCAGCAGCCAAGGGAAAGCCAAAAACATTCAGTACTTC | CASSQGKAKNIQYF
TRBJ1-1 | TRBV5-1 | many | NA | TGCGCCAGCAGCCTTAGGGGCACTGAAGCTTTCTTT | CASSLRGTEAFF
TRBJ2-5 | TRBV7-9 | many | NA | TGTGCCAGCAGCTTAGACAGAGTCCAAGAGACCCAGTACTTC | CASSLDRVQETQYF
TRBJ2-1 | TRBV5-1 | many | NA | TGCGCCAGCAGCTTGGGTGACAGCTACAATGAGCAGTTCTTC | CASSLGDSYNEQFF
TRBJ2-1 | TRBV7-6 | many | NA | TGTGCCAGCAGCTTAAGACAGGGAGGTGAGCAGTTCTTC | CASSLRQGGEQFF
TRBJ2-2 | TRBV5-1 | few | NA | TGCGCCATCAGCTCAGCGGCGAACACCGGGGAGCTGTTTTTT | CAISSAANTGELFF
TRBJ2-1 | TRBV7-9 | many | NA | TGTGCCAGCAGCTTAGGGGTGAATGAGCAGTTCTTC | CASSLGVNEQFF
TRBJ2-3 | TRBV7-2 | many | NA | TGTGCCAGCAGCGCAGCTTCGAGCACAGATACGCAGTATTTT | CASSAASSTDTQYF
TRBJ1-4 | TRBV29-1 | many | NA | TGCAGCGTTGCCGAGGTCGGTTATGGAAAACTGTTTTTT | CSVAEVGYGKLFF
TRBJ1-5 | TRBV5-1 | many | NA | TGCGCCAGCAGCTTGGGACAGGATAATCAGCCCCAGCATTTT | CASSLGQDNQPQHF
TRBJ2-1 | TRBV11-1 | many | TRBD1 | TGTGCCAGCAGCTTTGGACAGGGTCCATACAATGAGCAGTTCTTC | CASSFGQGPYNEQFF
TRBJ2-1 | TRBV19 | many | NA | TGTGCCAGTAGTAGGTGGGAGGCCGTAATCTTC | CASSRWEAVIF
TRBJ1-5 | TRBV20-1 | many | NA | TGCAGTGCTATTCAGGGGCCTCGAAATCAGCCCCAGCATTTT | CSAIQGPRNQPQHF
TRBJ2-6 | TRBV19 | many | NA | TGTGCCAGTAGTACCCTTAGCTCTGGGGCCAACGTCCTGACTTTC | CASSTLSSGANVLTF
TRBJ2-7 | TRBV29-1 | many | TRBD1 | TGCAGCGTAGGACAGGGGGTTTGGTACGAGCAGTACTTC | CSVGQGVWYEQYF
TRBJ1-1 | TRBV28 | many | NA | TGTGCCAGCAGAATCCAGGGGACTGAAGCTTTCTTT | CASRIQGTEAFF
TRBJ2-7 | TRBV4-1 | many | NA | TGCGCCAGCAGCCAGGCTACCGGGAAATCATACGAGCAGTACTTC | CASSQATGKSYEQYF
TRBJ1-4 | TRBV28 | NA | NA | TGTGCCAGCGTCTCTTCAGGAGGGGTCTCAACTAATGAAAAACGGTTTTTT | CASVSSGGVSTNEKRFF
TRBJ2-1 | TRBV6-1 | many | TRBD1 | TGTGCCAGCAGGTGGCAGGGGGCGAACAATGAGCAGTTCTTC | CASRWQGANNEQFF
TRBJ2-3 | TRBV7-2 | NA | NA | TGTGCCAGCAGCTATGGTAGCACAGATACGCAGTATTTT | CASSYGSTDTQYF
TRBJ1-5 | TRBV20-1 | many | NA | TGCAGTGCTAGCGGCAGCAATCAGCCCCAGCATTTT | CSASGSNQPQHF
TRBJ1-1 | TRBV5-6 | many | NA | TGTGCCAGCAGCTTTTACGGGAGGGCTGAAGCTTTCTTT | CASSFYGRAEAFF
TRBJ2-3 | TRBV7-9 | many | TRBD2 | TGTGCCAGCAGCTTAGCGGGTACGGCGGGAGAACCGATTCCATCTAGCACAGATACGCAGTATTTT | CASSLAGTAGEPIPSSTDTQYF
TRBJ1-2 | TRBV20-1 | many | NA | TGCAGTGCGGACGGCTATGGCTACACCTTC | CSADGYGYTF
TRBJ2-3 | TRBV7-2 | many | NA | TGTGCCAGCAGCCCTCAGACCACAGATACGCAGTATTTT | CASSPQTTDTQYF
TRBJ2-7 | TRBV20-1 | few | NA | TGCAGTACTAGAAACACGCCCTACGAGCAGTACTTC | CSTRNTPYEQYF
TRBJ2-3 | TRBV4-1 | many | NA | TGCGCCAGCAGCCCACCTCTGGATACGCAGTATTTT | CASSPPLDTQYF
TRBJ2-2 | TRBV5-6 | many | TRBD2 | TGTGCCAGCATCCTAAGGCGGGGGGACACCGGGGAGCTGTTTTTT | CASILRRGDTGELFF
TRBJ1-1 | TRBV18 | many | NA | TGTGCCAGCTCACCACCGCAGGGGAACACTGAAGCTTTCTTT | CASSPPQGNTEAFF
TRBJ2-1 | TRBV6-2/TRBV6-3 | many | NA | TGTGCCAGCAGTTACTCGGGTCATCCCCTCGCGGACCCCAATGAGCAGTTCTTC | CASSYSGHPLADPNEQFF
TRBJ2-7 | TRBV3-1 | NA | NA | TGTGCCAGCAGCCAAGTAGGCGGATCTTCCTACGAGCAGTACTTC | CASSQVGGSSYEQYF
TRBJ2-3 | TRBV20-1 | NA | NA | TGCAGTGCTAGTCGCGGGCCAGCTAGCACAGATACGCAGTATTTT | CSASRGPASTDTQYF
TRBJ2-7 | TRBV27 | many | NA | TGTGCCAGCAGCCTAAGGGCCCCGGCAGGGACCTACGAGCAGTACTTC | CASSLRAPAGTYEQYF
TRBJ2-7 | TRBV13 | many | NA | TGTGCCAGCAGCTTACTCTCCGGGACTGATGTGGAGCAGTACTTC | CASSLLSGTDVEQYF
TRBJ2-5 | TRBV4-3 | many | NA | TGCGCCAGCAGCCAAGTAGCGGAAGAGACCCAGTACTTC | CASSQVAEETQYF
TRBJ2-1 | TRBV24-1 | many | NA | TGTGCCACCAGTGACTCAACCGCGAACTCCTACAATGAGCAGTTCTTC | CATSDSTANSYNEQFF
TRBJ2-7 | TRBV5-6 | many | TRBD2 | TGTGCCAGCAGCTTGGACAGGGGACTAGCGGGAGTCTACGAGCAGTACTTC | CASSLDRGLAGVYEQYF
TRBJ2-1 | TRBV24-1 | many | NA | TGTGCCACCAGTACACAGGGAATTAAAGTCAATGAGCAGTTCTTC | CATSTQGIKVNEQFF
TRBJ1-5 | TRBV18 | NA | NA | TGTGCCAGCTCACCCGGACCCCCTGGTGACCAGCATTTT | CASSPGPPGDQHF
TRBJ2-2 | TRBV5-6 | few | NA | TGTGCCAGCAGCTTCTATTCTGGGAGTTCGAACACCGGGGAGCTGTTTTTT | CASSFYSGSSNTGELFF
TRBJ1-2 | TRBV6-2/TRBV6-3 | many | NA | TGTGCCAGCAGGAAACCAGGGAGTGGGTATGGCTACACCTTC | CASRKPGSGYGYTF
TRBJ2-6 | TRBV23-1 | NA | NA | TGCGCCGGCAGTCAATCGACCCAGAATGGAGATGGCTCCGGGGCCAACGTCCTGACTTTC | CAGSQSTQNGDGSGANVLTF
TRBJ2-1 | TRBV11-2 | many | NA | TGTGCCAGCAGTCCCCAGGCCAGCTCCTACAATGAGCAGTTCTTC | CASSPQASSYNEQFF